The T cell receptor beta chain described here comes from a study of technical replicates of blood from a few donors. V was shortened by 0 bases and J by 5 bases, with 4 bases between the two germline ends. Germline assignment: CDR1 LNHDA and CDR2 SQIVND (reference sequence). The CDR3 is 12 amino acids. This table comes from immunoSEQ multiplex PCR, and its TCRdb copy is limited to in-frame clones, with some not included. Seen here are about 80,000 clones, roughly 98% observed once, and the top ten hold around 0.22%. This clone was detected once. The origin of this receptor is a human donor in good health. The material sequenced was T cells isolated from PBMCs. V and J are TRBV19 and TRBJ1-2; D uncertain. The CDR3 loop is CASSIDRYGYTF. The CDR3, as DNA: TGTGCCAGTAGTATAGACAGATATGGCTACACCTTC.